This T cell receptor (beta chain) was recorded in a study of CD8 T cells in Susac syndrome (dated by TCRdb to between 2018 and 2021). Describing the broader study: Repertoire sequencing was used to test whether CD8+ T cell activation and differentiation in Susac syndrome was antigen driven. Beyond this particular receptor, the publication reports: The TCR sequencing and HLA analysis was acknowledged to have included a relatively small number of individuals.

From the cysteine through the phenylalanine, the CDR3 covers 13 amino acids. Only the CDR3 portion is preserved as DNA: 39 bases, with reading frame beginning at the first base. The germline ends are 14 bases apart after V is trimmed by 6 bases and J by 5 bases. The germline V gene (reference sequence) provides CDR1 DFQATT and CDR2 SNEGSKA. This clonotype was seen only once. Its specific antigen is unknown. Base quality data are lacking; no much larger clone is found one base away. Support from one read is weak. High-throughput TCR beta sequencing profiled peripheral blood CD8+ and CD4+ T cells from healthy donors, Susac syndrome patients and multiple sclerosis patients. Healthy donors were age- and sex-matched controls. Bulk CD8+ and CD4+ T cells were purified by magnetic negative isolation, while CD8+ TEMRA cells were enriched using FACS. Blood was collected in EDTA tubes and processed within 24 hours, with PBMCs isolated through density gradient centrifugation. PBMCs intended for TCR sequencing were cryopreserved in liquid nitrogen and were subsequently thawed in a 37 degrees C water bath. A purity of at least 90% was achieved for sorted or isolated CD4+, CD8+ and CD8+ TEMRA cells.

RNA was extracted with the RNeasy kit and 0.5 to 1 ug was reverse transcribed using random hexamers. The immunoSEQ multiplex PCR assay, which covers 54 Vbeta and 13 Jbeta segments, was used to amplify TCR beta CDR3 regions. Bias from PCR amplification was corrected by using a synthetic template baseline for primer optimization and for computational correction. Regarding the original processing steps: Only productive sequences were kept, with reads annotated to V, D and J genes according to IMGT and analyzed in immunoSEQ Analyzer. Clonality was calculated as one minus the Shannon entropy normalized by log2 of the number of productive unique sequences. Public and private clones were assessed among the 100 most prevalent clones of each patient and control. Clones were defined as Susac-specific when absent from the healthy and MS cohorts, from approximately 1,100 published viral clones and from other ImmuneACCESS disease sequences. TCRdb reran the public reads through fastp at Q25 and MiXCR, keeping productive beta chains. Here each entry gathers all rows of one CDR3 protein and keeps the most common genes and DNA. None of the V and J calls come from the authors' own analysis; TCRdb made them. The sample table shows some 190,000 distinct CDR3 sequences, and about 94% are seen once. The ten largest clones represent 0.09% to 0.12% of the sample.

The chain links TRBV20-1 with TRBJ1-3; the D gene is possibly TRBD1, with 6 bases matching. This TCR came from a human donor in good health. The sequenced material came from CD4+ T cells from PBMCs. CDR3 sequence: CSASGEGRNTIYF. Here is the DNA: TGCAGTGCCTCAGGGGAGGGCAGAAACACCATATATTTT.